These T cell receptor beta chains were read from a single sample in a study of cytomegalovirus exposure and HLA in healthy donors. The table came from immunoSEQ multiplex PCR; TCRdb's copy has only in-frame clones and leaves some out. Of roughly 180,000 clones listed, nearly 80% are singletons. The sample comprised PBMCs. The receptors shown here come from a female donor in good health and CMV-seronegative. Both conserved end residues are part of each CDR3. The order of the fields is clone size, CDR3 length, D gene, J gene, V gene, CDR3 DNA, CDR3 protein. A D gene is named only where the DNA matches it firmly. Part of the rows lack a size; the others show once, few, many or a class for expanded clones.

. | 14 | . | TRBJ2-7 | TRBV30 | TGTGCCTGGAGTCCCCCATGGAGAGCCTACGAGCAGTACTTC | CAWSPPWRAYEQYF
. | 13 | TRBD1 | TRBJ1-6 | TRBV10-3 | TGTGCCATCAGGGACAGGGAAGGCTCACCCCTCCACTTT | CAIRDREGSPLHF
. | 15 | . | TRBJ2-1 | TRBV18 | TGTGCCAGCTCACCAAACTCAGGGGTCTACAATGAGCAGTTCTTC | CASSPNSGVYNEQFF
once | 17 | . | TRBJ1-1 | TRBV28 | TGTGCCAGCAGCTTTTATACGCCATCGGGATTGTCCACTGAAGCTTTCTTT | CASSFYTPSGLSTEAFF
once | 14 | TRBD1 | TRBJ1-6 | TRBV6-5 | TGTGCCAGCAGGGCCGGGACAGGGGATTCACCCCTCCACTTT | CASRAGTGDSPLHF
. | 13 | . | TRBJ1-4 | TRBV28 | TGTGCCAGCATAGGGGAAAGGGATGAAAAACTGTTTTTT | CASIGERDEKLFF
once | 14 | . | TRBJ1-1 | TRBV21-1 | TGTGCCAGCAGCAAAGGGGAGGGTAACACTGAAGCTTTCTTT | CASSKGEGNTEAFF
. | 13 | TRBD2 | TRBJ2-5 | TRBV4-1 | TGCGCCAGCAGCCAAATAGCGGGAGAGACCCAGTACTTC | CASSQIAGETQYF
. | 11 | . | TRBJ1-1 | TRBV7-9 | TGTGCCAGCAGCCTACAACTAGAAGCTTTCTTT | CASSLQLEAFF
. | 16 | TRBD2 | TRBJ2-1 | TRBV30 | TGTGCCTGGACCGAAGGTCTAGCGGGGACCTACAATGAGCAGTTCTTC | CAWTEGLAGTYNEQFF
. | 15 | TRBD2 | TRBJ2-1 | TRBV9 | TGTGCCAGCAGCGCGGGACTAGCGGGTTCCCTTGCGCAGTTCTTC | CASSAGLAGSLAQFF
. | 14 | . | TRBJ2-7 | TRBV4-2 | TGTGCCAGCAGCCCTCCTGGGGAGTGGTACGAGCAGTACTTC | CASSPPGEWYEQYF
. | 15 | TRBD1 | TRBJ2-7 | TRBV4-1 | TGCGCCAGCAGCCAAGGACGGGACAGCCGCTACGAGCAGTACTTC | CASSQGRDSRYEQYF
once | 16 | . | TRBJ2-5 | TRBV27 | TGTGCCAGCAGTTTAGGGGGAGGGGGTGTACAGGAGACCCAGTACTTC | CASSLGGGGVQETQYF
few | 17 | . | TRBJ1-3 | TRBV9 | TGTGCCAGCAGCGTCTTTCACAGATCGACCTCTGGAAACACCATATATTTT | CASSVFHRSTSGNTIYF
. | 15 | TRBD1 | TRBJ2-1 | TRBV12-5 | TGTGCTAGTGGGCCGGGACAGAGCTCCTACAATGAGCAGTTCTTC | CASGPGQSSYNEQFF
once | 15 | TRBD2 | TRBJ2-3 | TRBV7-2 | TGTGCCAGCAGCAAAGCGGGGGGGGGCACAGATACGCAGTATTTT | CASSKAGGGTDTQYF
. | 18 | TRBD2 | TRBJ2-3 | TRBV4-2 | TGTGCCAGCAGCCAAGAGACTAGCGGGGGGGCTATGACAGATACGCAGTATTTT | CASSQETSGGAMTDTQYF
. | 15 | . | TRBJ2-7 | TRBV7-8 | TGTGCCAGCAGCCCCGCGGCGACAGGGGAGGGCGAGCAGTACTTC | CASSPAATGEGEQYF
. | 15 | . | TRBJ1-2 | TRBV4-1 | TGCGCCAGCAGCCAAGGTCCGTCGACGGAGTATGGCTACACCTTC | CASSQGPSTEYGYTF
. | 18 | TRBD2 | TRBJ2-2 | TRBV18 | TGTGCCAGCTCACCCAGGACTAGCGGGGGGACGAACACCGGGGAGCTGTTTTTT | CASSPRTSGGTNTGELFF
. | 17 | TRBD2 | TRBJ2-7 | TRBV5-4 | TGTGCCAGCAGGGGGCGTGCGGGGGGCCTTGGGGGATACGAGCAGTACTTC | CASRGRAGGLGGYEQYF
. | 15 | TRBD2 | TRBJ2-1 | TRBV5-4 | TGTGCCAGCAGCACCCGGACTAGCGGCTACAATGAGCAGTTCTTC | CASSTRTSGYNEQFF
. | 13 | TRBD1 | TRBJ2-7 | TRBV5-1 | TGCGCCAGCCGGGACAGGATATCCTACGAGCAGTACTTC | CASRDRISYEQYF
. | 18 | TRBD1 | TRBJ2-7 | TRBV7-9 | TGTGCCAGCAGCTCATCCTATAAAGTCGACAGGGACGAATACGAGCAGTACTTC | CASSSSYKVDRDEYEQYF
. | 16 | TRBD1 | TRBJ1-1 | TRBV6-5 | TGTGCCAGCAGTTACTCTTTCAGGGGGCAAAGGACTGAAGCTTTCTTT | CASSYSFRGQRTEAFF